These 10 T cell receptor beta chains were sequenced from one sample in a study of vaccination effects on CD4 cells after COVID-19. Their specific antigens are unknown. Sequencing in the ViraFEST assay came after antigen-specific CD4+ T cells had been expanded with viral peptide pools, which were used to stimulate PBMC. Following a 10-day culture, CD4+ T cells were purified. Nobody among the vaccine recipients had prior SARS-CoV-2 infection (nucleocapsid antibodies were negative). The data were produced by immunoSEQ multiplex PCR, yet TCRdb's version contains in-frame clones alone and is incomplete. There are approximately 22,000 clones in the sample; roughly 75% occur only once, and approximately 20% lies in the top ten. The sample consisted of CD4+ T cells from PBMCs cultured with HCoV-NL63 spike peptides, taken before COVID-19 vaccination. These receptors were obtained from a human donor who received a COVID-19 vaccine.

J is TRBJ1-1 and V is TRBV9; D uncertain. Trimming removed 4 bases at V and 1 base at J, with 11 bases between. CDR1 is SGDLS and CDR2 is YYNGEE in the germline V gene. The CDR3 has 14 amino acids. Here the CDR3 DNA reads TGTGCCAGCAGCCCCCAGACGGCGAACACTGAAGCTTTCTTT. Translation: CASSPQTANTEAFF.

The chain has TRBV11-2 and TRBJ1-1; 7 nucleotides agree with TRBD1. The V gene's germline CDR1 is SGHAT and CDR2 FQNNGV. The CDR3 sequence is 15 residues long. The J segment lost 5 bases and the V segment lost 3 bases, leaving 9 bases of the junction unmatched. The CDR3 loop is CASSFTGRGRTEAFF. The CDR3 nucleotides read TGTGCCAGCAGCTTTACGGGTAGGGGGCGGACTGAAGCTTTCTTT.

The chain has TRBV14 and TRBJ2-6, with D uncertain. CDR3 length: 16 residues. Germline CDR1 is SGHDN and CDR2 is FVKESK. Trimming left V 5 bases short and J 0 bases short, with 11 bases between. The CDR3 DNA sequence: TGTGCCAGCAGCACCTTGACCCACTCTGGGGCCAACGTCCTGACTTTC. Protein product: CASSTLTHSGANVLTF.

The rearrangement links TRBV27 to TRBJ1-4, with D maybe TRBD1 (5 bases). The CDR3 has 15 residues. Trimming removed 2 bases from V and 3 bases from J, with 10 bases in between. Germline V gives CDR1 MNHEY, CDR2 SMNVEV (reference sequence). CDR3 sequence: CASSLAGLPNEKLFF. CDR3 DNA sequence: TGTGCCAGCAGTTTAGCAGGGCTACCTAATGAAAAACTGTTTTTT. Full variable domain (remainder filled in from reference TRBV27 and TRBJ1-4): EAQVTQNPRYLITVTGKKLTVTCSQNMNHEYMSWYRQDPGLGLRQIYYSMNVEVTDKGDVPEGYKVSRKEKRNFPLILESPSPNQTSLYFCASSLAGLPNEKLFFGSGTQLSVL.

This clone occurred a few times. The CDR3 nucleotides read TGCGCCAGCAGCTTCTGGCAGGGGGGTGATTCACCCCTCCACTTT. Its translation is CASSFWQGGDSPLHF. V is TRBV5-1 and J is TRBJ1-6, with 7 bases matching TRBD1. Germline CDR1 reads SGHRS; CDR2 reads YFSETQ. The CDR3 has 15 residues. V lost 2 bases and J lost 8; bases outside the gene matches: 7.

The rearrangement links TRBV7-2 to TRBJ2-1, with 7 nucleotides matching TRBD1. Trimming cost V 5 bases and J 6 bases; bases outside gene matches: 7. The germline V gene has CDR1 SGHTA and CDR2 FQGNSA. The CDR3 sequence is 14 residues long. CDR3 protein: CASSVPRDSNEQFF. For the CDR3, the DNA is TGTGCCAGCAGCGTACCCCGGGACAGCAATGAGCAGTTCTTC.

The gene calls are TRBV5-1 and TRBJ1-4; TRBD1 matches at 10 bases. V trimming: 3 bases; J trimming: 0 bases; junction bases outside the gene matches: 5. The CDR3 runs 17 residues. The germline gives CDR1 SGHRS, CDR2 YFSETQ. CDR3 loop: CASSSLDRGTTNEKLFF. CDR3 bases: TGCGCCAGCAGCTCCCTGGACAGGGGGACAACTAATGAAAAACTGTTTTTT.

The V gene is TRBV19, the J gene TRBJ1-3; 9 positions match TRBD1. The CDR3 spans 18 residues. J gave up 4 bases and V 4 bases, and 14 bases lay outside the gene matches. Germline CDR1 reads LNHDA; CDR2 reads SQIVND (reference sequence). The CDR3 protein is CASSRVLTGGEVGNTIYF. In DNA form, the CDR3 reads TGTGCCAGTAGTAGAGTGCTTACAGGGGGCGAAGTCGGAAACACCATATATTTT.

The chain joins TRBV6-5 to TRBJ1-5; D not resolved. The CDR3 covers 15 residues. V was clipped by 4 bases and J by 6 bases, with 16 bases between them. Germline assignment: CDR1 MNHEY and CDR2 SVGAGI. CDR3 sequence: CASSSLGIDLQPQHF. The CDR3 bases are TGTGCCAGCAGTTCCCTAGGGATAGATCTTCAGCCCCAGCATTTT.

The rearrangement joins TRBV3-1 (or the pseudogene TRBV3-2) to TRBJ2-7; possible D gene TRBD1, 6 bases. This CDR3 spans 13 amino acids. CDR1 and CDR2 from the germline V gene are LGHDT and YNNKEL (reference sequence). The V end lost 1 base, the J end lost 9 bases, and 13 bases lay between the germline ends. Here the CDR3 reads CASSQGQAGGQYF. The CDR3 DNA follows: TGTGCCAGCAGCCAAGGACAGGCCGGTGGGCAGTACTTC.